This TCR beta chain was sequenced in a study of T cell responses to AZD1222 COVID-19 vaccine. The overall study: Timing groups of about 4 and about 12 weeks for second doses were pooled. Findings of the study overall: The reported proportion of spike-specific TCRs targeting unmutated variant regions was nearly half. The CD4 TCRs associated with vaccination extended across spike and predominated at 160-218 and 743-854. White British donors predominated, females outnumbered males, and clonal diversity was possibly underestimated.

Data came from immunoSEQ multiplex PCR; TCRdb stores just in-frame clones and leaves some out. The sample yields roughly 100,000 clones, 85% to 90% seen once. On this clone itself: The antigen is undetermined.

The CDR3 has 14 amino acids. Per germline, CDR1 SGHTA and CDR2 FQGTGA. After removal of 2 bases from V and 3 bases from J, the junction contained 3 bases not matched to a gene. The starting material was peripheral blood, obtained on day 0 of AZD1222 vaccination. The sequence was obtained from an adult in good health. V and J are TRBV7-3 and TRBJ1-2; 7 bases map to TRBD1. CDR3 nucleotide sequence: TGTGCCAGCAGCTTATCCAGGGGGGACTATGGCTACACCTTC. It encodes CASSLSRGDYGYTF.